A single sample is the source of the 22 T cell receptor beta chains below, sequenced in a study of blood T cell repertoires in COVID-19. The data were produced by immunoSEQ multiplex PCR, yet TCRdb's version contains in-frame clones alone and is incomplete. Found here are 200,000 to 250,000 clones, approximately 90% of them singletons; the top ten hold 0.85% to 0.95%. Specimen: PBMCs or T cells enriched from blood (not recorded which). These receptors were collected from a man aged 45-65 years who had been exposed to COVID-19.

The rearrangement uses TRBV28 and TRBJ1-2, with 7 nucleotides matching TRBD1. CDR1 and CDR2 (germline): MDHEN, SYDVKM. Trimming at V came to 4 bases and at J to 1 base, leaving 18 bases not matched to a gene. The CDR3 consists of 19 residues. The DNA of the CDR3 is TGTGCCAGCAGTTCGCCTTATACCCACACAGGGGATTATAACTATGGCTACACCTTC. Encoded protein: CASSSPYTHTGDYNYGYTF.

The chain employs TRBV11-3 and TRBJ2-7, with TRBD2 as a possible D gene (6 bases). Germline V CDR1 and CDR2: SGHNT, YENEEA. V was trimmed by 0 bases and J by 2 bases, leaving 8 bases between them. The CDR3 has 14 amino acids. The CDR3 here is CASSLDGGTYEQYF. The DNA of the CDR3 is TGTGCCAGCAGCTTAGACGGAGGGACCTACGAGCAGTACTTC.

This chain joins TRBV7-9 and TRBJ2-3; D is unclear. The CDR3 extends over 16 amino acids. Germline-derived CDR1 and CDR2 are SEHNR and FQNEAQ (reference sequence). Trimming left V 2 bases short and J 0 bases short, with 12 bases between. This CDR3 is CASSLLDFSSTDTQYF. The DNA of the CDR3 is TGTGCCAGCAGCTTATTAGATTTTTCTAGCACAGATACGCAGTATTTT.

The chain has TRBV15 and TRBJ2-3, with 7 bases lining up with TRBD2. This CDR3 spans 13 amino acids. With V trimmed by 8 bases and J by 1 base, 3 bases remained unmatched. The V gene's germline CDR1 is LNHNV and CDR2 YYDKDF (reference sequence). The CDR3 reads CATAGVGTDTQYF. CDR3 sequence (DNA): TGTGCCACCGCGGGAGTCGGCACAGATACGCAGTATTTT.

This clone was seen a single time. The chain recombines TRBV19 with TRBJ1-2; D perhaps matches TRBD1 (5 bases). This CDR3 comprises 15 residues. Between the trimmed V and J ends, which lost 4 bases and 4 bases, there was a span of 16 bases. Germline V CDR1 and CDR2: LNHDA, SQIVND (reference sequence). The CDR3 spells CASSTTGLGLYGYTF. In DNA, the CDR3 is TGTGCCAGTAGTACCACAGGTCTAGGCCTCTATGGCTACACCTTC.

This sequence joins TRBV18 and TRBJ2-7; 14 nucleotides agree with TRBD2. Germline trimming cut 0 bases from V and 3 bases from J; bases unmatched to any gene: 1. The CDR3 loop spans 16 amino acids. From germline, CDR1 is KGHSH and CDR2 LQKENI. CDR3 sequence reads: CASSPPGTSGGYEQYF. The CDR3 bases are TGTGCCAGCTCACCACCCGGGACTAGCGGGGGCTACGAGCAGTACTTC.

This clone was detected only a few times. The rearrangement links TRBV19 to TRBJ1-5; TRBD1 is a possible D gene (6 bases). Trimming stripped 9 bases from V and 3 bases from J, with 9 bases between. CDR1 and CDR2 from the germline V gene are LNHDA and SQIVND (reference sequence). CDR3 length: 12 residues. The CDR3 DNA reads TGTGCCAGCCGGGACACCAATCAGCCCCAGCATTTT. Residues: CASRDTNQPQHF.

The gene calls are TRBV9 and TRBJ1-5; D is uncertain. The CDR3 length is 13 residues. CDR1 is SGDLS and CDR2 is YYNGEE in the germline V gene. Trimming took 0 bases from V and 7 from J, leaving 8 bases between them. CDR3 sequence (DNA): TGTGCCAGCAGCGTAGACAGTGAGCAGCCCCAGCATTTT. This translates into CASSVDSEQPQHF.

V and J are TRBV6-4 and TRBJ2-1; a possible D gene is TRBD1 (5 bases). CDR3 length: 11 residues. V lost 3 bases and J lost 13, with 10 bases in between. From germline, CDR1 is MRHNA and CDR2 SNTAGT. The CDR3 spells CASSEGARQFF. The CDR3 nucleotides are TGTGCCAGCAGTGAAGGGGCTAGACAGTTCTTC.

The CDR3 region is CASSLLGLAGGSTDTQYF. CDR3 bases: TGCGCCAGCAGCTTATTAGGACTAGCGGGAGGGAGCACAGATACGCAGTATTTT. The gene calls are TRBV5-1 and TRBJ2-3; 15 bases are shared with TRBD2. Trimming took 2 bases from V and 0 from J; bases not matched to a gene: 4. The CDR3 contains 18 residues. From germline, CDR1 is SGHRS and CDR2 YFSETQ.

The J gene is TRBJ2-7, the V gene TRBV2, with TRBD2 matching over 8 bases. Per germline, CDR1 SNHLY and CDR2 FYNNEI. The CDR3 runs 18 residues. V was clipped by 2 bases and J by 6 bases; unmatched bases: 18. CDR3 nucleotide sequence: TGTGCCAGCAGTGAAACGCGCCCGGGGCGGGGGGCAGTCGGCGAGCAGTACGTC. Protein: CASSETRPGRGAVGEQYV.

This clone was observed once. The rearrangement joins TRBV11-2 to TRBJ2-1, with unresolved D. CDR1 is SGHAT and CDR2 is FQNNGV in the germline V gene. The CDR3 contains 15 residues. The V end lost 1 base, the J end lost 4 bases, and 11 bases lay between the germline ends. The DNA for the CDR3 is TGTGCCAGCAGCTTAGGAGGCGGAGCTTACAATGAGCAGTTCTTC. It translates to CASSLGGGAYNEQFF.

The rearrangement joins TRBV11-3 to TRBJ1-6, with 7 bases matching TRBD1. The CDR3 sequence is 14 residues long. CDR1 SGHNT and CDR2 YENEEA come from the germline V gene. Germline trimming cut 5 bases from V and 9 bases from J; bases unmatched to any gene: 7. CDR3 protein: CASSKDRDRSPLHF. The CDR3 DNA reads as TGTGCCAGCAGCAAAGACAGGGATCGTTCACCCCTCCACTTT.

This sequence joins TRBV6-4 and TRBJ2-2, with TRBD1 matching 7 bases. CDR1 MRHNA and CDR2 SNTAGT come from the germline V gene. Unmatched junction bases numbered 8, after V lost 3 bases and J lost 4 bases. The CDR3 sequence is 16 residues long. The CDR3 sequence is CASSEVEGAPTGELFF. The CDR3 DNA reads as TGTGCCAGCAGTGAGGTCGAGGGGGCGCCCACCGGGGAGCTGTTTTTT.

The chain carries TRBV6-5 and TRBJ2-3, with D hard to call. The CDR3 is made up of 15 amino acids. Trimming took 3 bases from V and 0 from J, leaving 10 bases between them. The germline V gene has CDR1 MNHEY and CDR2 SVGAGI. The CDR3 spells CASSYYSVSTDTQYF. In DNA, the CDR3 is TGTGCCAGCAGTTATTATTCAGTAAGCACAGATACGCAGTATTTT.

The chain uses TRBV4-2 and TRBJ1-1, with TRBD1 as a possible D gene (6 bases). The germline V and J ends were trimmed by 4 bases and 5 bases, with 17 bases remaining between them. The CDR3 is made up of 15 amino acids. Germline assignment: CDR1 LGHNA and CDR2 YNFKEQ. CDR3 sequence reads: CASSRRGGDYTEAFF. Written as DNA, the CDR3 is TGTGCCAGCAGCCGGAGAGGGGGGGACTATACTGAAGCTTTCTTT.

This rearrangement joins TRBV12-3 or TRBV12-4 to TRBJ1-1, with TRBD1 as a possible D gene (5 bases). The V and J ends lost 7 bases and 6 bases respectively, with 15 bases between them. The CDR3 has 13 residues. The CDR3 bases are TGTGCCAGCATTATAGGGGATTTGGCTGAAGCTTTCTTT. Translating it yields CASIIGDLAEAFF.

The V gene is TRBV29-1, the J gene TRBJ1-1; 9 positions agree with TRBD1. The CDR3 is made up of 13 amino acids. Germline CDR1 is SQVTM and CDR2 is ANQGSEA. The junction had 3 bases not matched to a gene; V was cut back by 7 bases and J by 0 bases. CDR3 amino acids: CSGDRAMNTEAFF. In DNA, the CDR3 is TGCAGCGGGGACAGGGCTATGAACACTGAAGCTTTCTTT.

The genes are TRBV10-1 and TRBJ1-1, with D possibly being TRBD1 (6 bases). This CDR3 has 14 residues. Germline V CDR1 and CDR2: WNHNN, SYGVQD (reference sequence). The germline V and J ends were trimmed by 4 bases and 4 bases, with 13 bases remaining between them. The CDR3 loop reads CASSGGQAGTEAFF. As DNA, the CDR3 is TGCGCCAGCAGTGGGGGGCAGGCCGGCACTGAAGCTTTCTTT.

The chain has TRBV28 and TRBJ2-3; D unresolved. Germline CDR1 reads MDHEN; CDR2 reads SYDVKM. This CDR3 is built from 14 residues. Trimming stripped 4 bases from V and 5 bases from J, with 13 bases between. The CDR3 protein is CASSSLGLEDTQYF. The CDR3 DNA sequence: TGTGCCAGCAGTTCTCTTGGGCTCGAAGATACGCAGTATTTT.

The chain uses TRBV28 and TRBJ1-1, with 9 bases matching TRBD1. The CDR3 covers 13 residues. Trimming removed 6 bases from V and 3 bases from J; junction bases left unmatched: 2. Per the germline V gene, CDR1 is MDHEN and CDR2 is SYDVKM. The CDR3 DNA sequence: TGTGCCAGCAGCCGGACAGGGGACACTGAAGCTTTCTTT. Its translation: CASSRTGDTEAFF.

In its sample, this clone was seen once. The V call is TRBV6-5, the J call TRBJ1-2, with D possibly matching TRBD1 (5 bases). This CDR3 region has 14 residues. Germline V gives CDR1 MNHEY, CDR2 SVGAGI. V was shortened by 7 bases and J by 4 bases, with 16 bases between the two germline ends. CDR3 in amino acids: CASNPGGTPYGYTF. The DNA for the CDR3 is TGTGCCAGCAACCCAGGAGGGACCCCCTATGGCTACACCTTC.